These 14 T cell receptor beta chains were all obtained from the same sample, sequenced in a study of T cell responses to AZD1222 COVID-19 vaccine. The data were produced by immunoSEQ multiplex PCR, yet TCRdb's version contains in-frame clones alone and is incomplete. The sample lists more than 150,000 clones, about nine tenths seen once, with nearly 3.5% in the top ten. The specimen was peripheral blood, collected 28 days after the second AZD1222 dose. These receptors were collected from an adult who received the AZD1222 COVID-19 vaccine.

The DNA of the CDR3 is TGTGCCAGCAGCTTCCGGACGGAGCCGACCCAGCATTTT. Residues: CASSFRTEPTQHF. The chain uses TRBV5-6 and TRBJ1-5; D gene uncertain. This CDR3 has 13 amino acids. V was clipped by 2 bases and J by 11 bases, with 14 bases between them. The germline V gene encodes CDR1 SGHDT and CDR2 YYEEEE.

The chain employs TRBV7-2 and TRBJ1-2, with TRBD1 matching over 7 bases. V shed 6 bases and J 5 bases; nucleotides not matched to a gene: 6. The CDR3 has 13 amino acids. In germline, CDR1 is SGHTA, CDR2 FQGNSA. This chain's CDR3 is CASSKDRDYGYTF. CDR3 sequence (DNA): TGTGCCAGCAGTAAAGACAGGGATTATGGCTACACCTTC.

The chain links TRBV4-1 to TRBJ2-6; possible D gene TRBD1, 5 bases. CDR3 length: 17 amino acids. V was pared by 4 bases and J by 2 bases, with 15 bases between. The germline V gene has CDR1 MGHRA and CDR2 YSYEKL. The CDR3 region is CASSLGVRLAGANVLTF. The CDR3 DNA reads as TGCGCCAGCAGCCTAGGGGTTCGATTGGCTGGGGCCAACGTCCTGACTTTC.

This clone was seen only a few times. V gene TRBV30 combines with J gene TRBJ1-5; TRBD1 matches 11 bases. This CDR3 has 17 amino acids. Unmatched junction bases numbered 10, after V lost 2 bases and J lost 4 bases. Germline V lookup: CDR1 GTSNPN, CDR2 SVGIG (reference sequence). This CDR3 is CAWSFRTGGVGNQPQHF. In nucleotides, the CDR3 is TGTGCCTGGAGTTTTCGGACAGGGGGCGTGGGTAATCAGCCCCAGCATTTT.

A word on this clone: One end of the junction is discordant with germline, which a read error may explain. The CDR3 is CASSRFRSDQETQYF. The CDR3 coding sequence is TGTGCTAGCAGCCGATTCCGGAGTGACCAAGAGACCCAGTACTTC. The rearrangement uses TRBV7-7 and TRBJ2-5; D is uncertain. Germline V gives CDR1 SSHAT, CDR2 FNYEAQ (reference sequence). The CDR3 has 15 residues.

The CDR3 sequence is CASSLGSVTGEAFF. CDR3 in DNA: TGTGCCAGCAGCTTAGGCTCCGTGACAGGGGAGGCGTTCTTC. The rearrangement joins TRBV7-2 to TRBJ2-1; 8 bases are shared with TRBD1. This CDR3 comprises 14 residues. In germline, CDR1 is SGHTA, CDR2 FQGNSA. V shed 1 base and J 15 bases; nucleotides not matched to a gene: 11.

This clone was recorded once. This chain joins TRBV6-5 and TRBJ2-2; tentative D call: TRBD2 (6 bases). CDR3 length: 14 residues. Germline V gives CDR1 MNHEY, CDR2 SVGAGI. V dropped 6 bases and J dropped 8 bases, with 16 bases sitting between them. CDR3 residues: CASRRDSVGGELFF. CDR3 nucleotide sequence: TGTGCCAGCAGGAGGGACTCCGTAGGGGGGGAGCTGTTTTTT.

The chain recombines TRBV5-8 with TRBJ1-2, with 9 bases that match TRBD1. Germline V gene sequence: CDR1 SGHTS, CDR2 YDEGEE. Trimming removed 1 base from V and 1 base from J; junction bases left unmatched: 5. The CDR3 contains 16 residues. The CDR3 here is CASSLKLTGGNYGYTF. For the CDR3, the DNA is TGTGCCAGCAGCTTGAAATTGACAGGGGGTAACTATGGCTACACCTTC.

V gene TRBV5-1 combines with J gene TRBJ1-1; perhaps TRBD1 as D (5 bases). The CDR3 is 14 residues long. The germline CDR1 and CDR2 sequences are SGHRS and YFSETQ. Trimming left V 4 bases short and J 4 bases short, with 14 bases between. CDR3 nucleotide sequence: TGCGCCAGCAGCAACCGAGGGGTGGGCACTGAAGCTTTCTTT. Its translation: CASSNRGVGTEAFF.

The chain couples TRBV20-1 to TRBJ1-5; D is possibly TRBD1 (5 bases). The CDR3 spans 13 residues. Between the trimmed V and J ends, which lost 3 bases and 3 bases, there was a span of 9 bases. CDR1 is DFQATT, CDR2 SNEGSKA, per germline (reference sequence). CDR3 in amino acids: CSASEQVNQPQHF. CDR3 sequence (DNA): TGCAGTGCTAGTGAACAGGTCAATCAGCCCCAGCATTTT.

This chain joins TRBV19 and TRBJ1-2; D is possibly TRBD1 (5 bases). This CDR3 contains 14 residues. Germline-derived CDR1 and CDR2 are LNHDA and SQIVND (reference sequence). Trimming removed 1 base at V and 3 bases at J, with 9 bases between. CDR3 sequence: CASSIVGAYYGYTF. CDR3 in DNA: TGTGCCAGTAGTATAGTAGGGGCTTACTATGGCTACACCTTC.

The genes are TRBV5-1 and TRBJ1-3; D not certain. Germline V lookup: CDR1 SGHRS, CDR2 YFSETQ. The CDR3 sequence is 14 residues long. Trimming stripped 3 bases from V and 7 bases from J, with 14 bases between. In DNA form, the CDR3 reads TGCGCCAGCAGCTCTTTGACTTCCGACAACACCATATATTTT. Its translation is CASSSLTSDNTIYF.

CDR3: CASTTLMAEKLFF. The CDR3 nucleotides read TGTGCCAGCACTACGCTCATGGCTGAAAAACTGTTTTTT. The rearrangement joins TRBV28 to TRBJ1-4; D gene unclear. The V end lost 7 bases, the J end lost 7 bases, and 13 bases lay between the germline ends. The CDR3 runs 13 residues. Per germline, CDR1 MDHEN and CDR2 SYDVKM.

The chain has TRBV28 and TRBJ1-6; possibly TRBD1 for D (5 bases). This CDR3 comprises 15 residues. The ends were cut back, 6 bases at V and 9 bases at J, with 18 bases in the middle. CDR1 MDHEN and CDR2 SYDVKM come from the germline V gene. The CDR3 here is CASRRDGGKGSPLHF. The DNA of the CDR3 is TGTGCCAGCAGGAGGGACGGGGGTAAGGGTTCACCCCTCCACTTT.